This TCR beta chain comes out of a study of blood T cell repertoires in COVID-19. CDR1 is LGHNA and CDR2 is YSLEER in the germline V gene. Between the trimmed V and J ends, which lost 1 base and 0 bases, there was a span of 10 bases. There are 16 residues in the CDR3. The table came from immunoSEQ multiplex PCR; TCRdb's copy has only in-frame clones and leaves some out. Among roughly 200,000 clones listed, 83% were seen once. Sequencing used peripheral blood. This chain joins TRBV4-3 and TRBJ1-3, with no clear D. This receptor was obtained from a human donor in a cohort sampled during active COVID-19. The CDR3, as DNA: TGCGCCAGCAGCCAAGGAGCGCTGGCCTCTGGAAACACCATATATTTT. Protein product: CASSQGALASGNTIYF.